Below, 24 T cell receptor beta chains from the same sample are listed, as sequenced in a study of monozygotic twins with inflammatory bowel disease. From its re-call of the 5' RACE reads, TCRdb lists each CDR3 protein once, without DNA. With about 380,000 distinct CDR3 sequences in the sample, the ten largest clones hold just over 2.5%. Material: blood. The receptors shown here come from a human donor with ulcerative colitis or Crohn's disease, or a healthy co-twin of an affected twin (not recorded which).

The chain has TRBV11-2 and TRBJ2-3. There are 14 residues in the CDR3. Per germline, CDR1 SGHAT and CDR2 FQNNGV. The CDR3 protein is CVSRIPTHTDTQYF.

The gene calls are TRBV6-5 and TRBJ1-5; TCRdb calls TRBD1, which cannot be checked without DNA. The CDR3 runs 16 residues. Germline V CDR1 and CDR2: MNHEY, SVGAGI. The CDR3 reads CASSSQGSGLNQPQHF.

The V call is TRBV29-1, the J call TRBJ2-7; with no DNA, the TCRdb D assignment of TRBD1 cannot be verified. This CDR3 region has 14 residues. CDR1 and CDR2 (germline): SQVTM, ANQGSEA. The CDR3 region is CSAEMGQVIYEQYF.

The V gene is TRBV5-5, the J gene TRBJ2-7; TCRdb gives TRBD1 as the D gene, but with no DNA this cannot be confirmed. The CDR3 totals 16 residues. CDR1 and CDR2 (germline): SGHKS, YYEKEE (reference sequence). CDR3 residues: CASSFTGTAYSYEQYF.

The chain employs TRBV12-5 and TRBJ2-1; TCRdb's D call, TRBD1, is unchecked because there is no DNA. This CDR3 has 20 amino acids. The germline V gene encodes CDR1 LGHNT and CDR2 FRNRAP. CDR3 sequence reads: CASGLVLGQGESTGYNEQFF.

The chain recombines TRBV19 with TRBJ1-1. The CDR3 extends over 12 amino acids. Germline CDR1 reads LNHDA; CDR2 reads SQIVND (reference sequence). CDR3 in amino acids: CASADRTTEAFF.

V gene TRBV12-3 or TRBV12-4 combines with J gene TRBJ2-3; TCRdb calls TRBD1, which cannot be checked without DNA. CDR3 length: 14 amino acids. CDR3 amino acids: CASSFGGSTDTQYF.

V gene TRBV15 combines with J gene TRBJ2-5; TCRdb's D call of TRBD2 is untestable without DNA. This CDR3 is 16 amino acids long. The germline V gene has CDR1 LNHNV and CDR2 YYDKDF (reference sequence). CDR3 residues: CATSRGSGGIQETQYF.

The chain couples TRBV5-4 to TRBJ2-7; the TCRdb D gene call, TRBD1, has no DNA to confirm it. The CDR3 loop spans 15 amino acids. Germline V gives CDR1 SGHNT, CDR2 YYREEE (reference sequence). CDR3: CASSFRYRGRGEQYF.

The rearrangement links TRBV6-5 to TRBJ1-5; the D call from TCRdb, TRBD1, cannot be confirmed without DNA. CDR3 length: 13 residues. The germline V gene encodes CDR1 MNHEY and CDR2 SVGAGI. The CDR3 sequence is CASSNQGNQPQHF.

The chain is built from TRBV20-1 and TRBJ1-2; TCRdb lists TRBD1, though no DNA is available to test this call. This CDR3 is 17 amino acids long. Germline CDR1 and CDR2: DFQATT and SNEGSKA (reference sequence). The CDR3 spells CSASPLGTGGFHYGYTF.

V and J are TRBV27 and TRBJ2-1; TCRdb proposes TRBD2, but this gene call is untestable without DNA. Germline lookup yields CDR1 MNHEY and CDR2 SMNVEV (reference sequence). This CDR3 contains 15 residues. This CDR3 reads CASIFSGGRYNEQFF.

The V and J genes are TRBV6-5 and TRBJ2-5; with no DNA, the TCRdb D assignment of TRBD1 cannot be verified. The CDR3 has 16 residues. Germline loops: CDR1 MNHEY, CDR2 SVGAGI. The CDR3 region is CASSFVQGRVQETQYF.

V is TRBV5-1 and J is TRBJ1-5. Germline V gene sequence: CDR1 SGHRS, CDR2 YFSETQ. This CDR3 region has 13 residues. The CDR3 here is CASRGSDNQPQHF.

CDR3 residues: CASSLDLGDQPQHF. This chain uses TRBV5-1 with TRBJ1-5; the D gene TCRdb calls, TRBD1, cannot be checked with no DNA. The germline V gene has CDR1 SGHRS and CDR2 YFSETQ. There are 14 residues in the CDR3.

The V gene is TRBV9, the J gene TRBJ2-6; TCRdb indicates TRBD1, and absent DNA this call remains unverified. This CDR3 is built from 18 residues. The V gene's germline CDR1 is SGDLS and CDR2 YYNGEE. The chain's CDR3 is CASSVTLTGGSGANVLTF.

V and J are TRBV21-1 and TRBJ2-5; the TCRdb D gene call, TRBD1, has no DNA to confirm it. TRBV21-1 is flagged as a pseudogene. This CDR3 comprises 13 residues. CDR3 residues: CASSRGRGETQYF.

The chain has TRBV7-9 and TRBJ2-2. The CDR3 sequence is 12 residues long. From germline, CDR1 is SEHNR and CDR2 FQNEAQ (reference sequence). CDR3 protein: CASSPVTRELFF.

The V gene is TRBV15, the J gene TRBJ1-5. Germline V gene sequence: CDR1 LNHNV, CDR2 YYDKDF (reference sequence). CDR3 length: 13 residues. The CDR3 sequence: CATSRDVSQPQHF.

This sequence joins TRBV11-2 and TRBJ2-2. Germline V lookup: CDR1 SGHAT, CDR2 FQNNGV. CDR3 size: 16 residues. The CDR3 reads CASSLGGYGNTGELFF.

The V gene is TRBV28, the J gene TRBJ1-2; lacking DNA, the TRBD1 call made by TCRdb goes unchecked. Germline V gene lookup returns CDR1 MDHEN and CDR2 SYDVKM. This CDR3 has 16 residues. CDR3 amino acids: CASSFLMGGAPDGYTF.

The gene calls are TRBV19 and TRBJ1-2; TCRdb designates TRBD1, a call that cannot be tested without DNA. This CDR3 has 14 residues. Germline CDR1 reads LNHDA; CDR2 reads SQIVND (reference sequence). Here the CDR3 reads CASNTDRTNYGYTF.

CDR3 protein: CASSSQASGTSKSNEQFF. J is TRBJ2-1 and V is TRBV5-1; TCRdb proposes TRBD2, but this gene call is untestable without DNA. This CDR3 region has 18 residues. Germline CDR1 reads SGHRS; CDR2 reads YFSETQ.

The chain uses TRBV5-1 and TRBJ1-3. Germline CDR1 SGHRS, CDR2 YFSETQ. This CDR3 has 18 residues. Here the CDR3 reads CASSLRELGPGSGNTIYF.